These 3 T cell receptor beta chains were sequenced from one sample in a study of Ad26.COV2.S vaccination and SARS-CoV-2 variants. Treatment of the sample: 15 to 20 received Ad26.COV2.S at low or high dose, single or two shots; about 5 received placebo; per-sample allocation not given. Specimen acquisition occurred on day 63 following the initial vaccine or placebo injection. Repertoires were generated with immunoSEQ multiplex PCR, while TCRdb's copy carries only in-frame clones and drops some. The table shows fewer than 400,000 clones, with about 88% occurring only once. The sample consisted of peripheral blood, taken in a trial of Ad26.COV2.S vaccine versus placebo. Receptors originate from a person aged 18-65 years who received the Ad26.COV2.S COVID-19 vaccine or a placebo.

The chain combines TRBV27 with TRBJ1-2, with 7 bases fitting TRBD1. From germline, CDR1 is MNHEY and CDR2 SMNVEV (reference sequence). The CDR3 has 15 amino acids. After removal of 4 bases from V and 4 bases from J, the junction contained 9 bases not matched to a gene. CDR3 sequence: CASSSHRGSSYGYTF. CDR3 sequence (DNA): TGTGCCAGCAGTTCCCACAGGGGCTCGAGCTATGGCTACACCTTC.

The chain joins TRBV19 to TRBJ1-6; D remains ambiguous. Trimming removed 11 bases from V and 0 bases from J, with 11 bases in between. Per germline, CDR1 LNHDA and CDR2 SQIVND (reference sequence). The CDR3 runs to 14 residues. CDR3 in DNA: TGTGCCGTACGGGCGCCCTCCTATAATTCACCCCTCCACTTT. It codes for CAVRAPSYNSPLHF.

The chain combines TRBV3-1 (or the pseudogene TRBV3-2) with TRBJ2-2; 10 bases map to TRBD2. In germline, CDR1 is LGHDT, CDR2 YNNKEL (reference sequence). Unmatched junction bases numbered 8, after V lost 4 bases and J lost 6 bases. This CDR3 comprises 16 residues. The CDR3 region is CASSRQRGGPAGELFF. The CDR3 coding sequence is TGTGCCAGCAGCCGCCAGCGGGGGGGCCCGGCCGGGGAGCTGTTTTTT.